A selection of T cell receptor beta chains follows, all from one sample in a study of T cell repertoires in aging, cancer and after chemotherapy. Each CDR3 protein is one row after TCRdb ran MiXCR on the multiplex PCR reads. The sample lists approximately 10,000 distinct CDR3 sequences, roughly 40% seen once, with approximately 1.8% in the top ten. The source material was blood. The receptors were gathered from a human donor in good health. CDR3s leave out the opening cysteine and the closing phenylalanine or tryptophan.

>14|TRBJ2-2|TRBV5-1
ASSLETGVNTGELF
>13|TRBJ2-3|TRBV6-5
ASSPPGRATDTQY
>12|TRBJ2-3|TRBV6-1
AISDERVTDTQY
>10|TRBJ1-2|TRBV6-1
ASSDTTGGIP
>9|TRBJ1-2|TRBV2
ASKEDGGYT
>12|TRBJ2-5|TRBV5-4
ASSFRRLQETQY
>9|TRBJ2-1|TRBV12-3/TRBV12-4
ATSGGNEQF
>15|TRBJ1-1|TRBV5-6
ASSSEPRASRNTEAF
>12|TRBJ2-3|TRBV20-1
SARGPTGGDTQY
>10|TRBJ2-3|TRBV20-1
SARDSVATQY
>12|TRBJ1-3|TRBV12-3/TRBV12-4
ASSFGGEGNTIY
>10|TRBJ1-1|TRBV20-1
SARVSDTEAF
>10|TRBJ1-3|TRBV18
ASSQPGNTIY
>13|TRBJ1-4|TRBV6-1
ASSYRGEANEKLF
>12|TRBJ1-2|TRBV12-3/TRBV12-4
ASSPSQGNYGYT
>11|TRBJ1-2|TRBV6-6
ASSYSSPGGAT
>11|TRBJ2-3|TRBV30
AWTRAGTDTQY
>13|TRBJ1-2|TRBV27
ASSLGGRGSYGYT
>13|TRBJ1-4|TRBV19
ASSPGTGKTEKLF
>11|TRBJ2-5|TRBV11-2
ASSLWREETQY
>11|TRBJ2-1|TRBV6-5
ASRRIGQNEQF
>10|TRBJ1-2|TRBV28
AILRGNYGYT
>14|TRBJ2-3|TRBV19
ASSRTSGGPTDTQY
>15|TRBJ2-3|TRBV20-1
SAKGAGGPASTDTQY
>13|TRBJ1-2|TRBV6-6
ASSYASDPSYGYT
>12|TRBJ2-7|TRBV11-2
ASRDGTRRSEQY
>11|TRBJ1-6|TRBV29-1
SVLETGNSPLH
>15|TRBJ2-1|TRBV6-5
ASSYSKGLLSYNEQF
>14|TRBJ2-5|TRBV20-1
SARDRLGGARETQY
>14|TRBJ2-2|TRBV11-2
ASSLWNLGDTGELF
>13|TRBJ1-4|TRBV5-4
ASSLAPGSDEKLF
>12|TRBJ1-6|TRBV29-1
SVEPGTANSPLH
>12|TRBJ2-7|TRBV5-1
ASSLEQASYEQY
>12|TRBJ1-2|TRBV27
ASSLNRAGYGYT
>13|TRBJ1-6|TRBV6-4
ASSAAGTNNSPLH
>14|TRBJ2-6|TRBV6-6
ASRGQGDSGANVLT
>14|TRBJ2-5|TRBV20-1
SARDQTSGGEETQY
>14|TRBJ1-3|TRBV18
ASSPLGGLSGNTIY
>10|TRBJ1-1|TRBV27
ASIYQPGEAF
>13|TRBJ2-3|TRBV2
ASSPPLPGTDTQY
>10|TRBJ1-2|TRBV6-1
ASSDRDGGYT
>12|TRBJ1-3|TRBV12-3/TRBV12-4
ASIGTGKRNTIY
>15|TRBJ2-5|TRBV4-2
ASSQDGGESSVGTQY
>12|TRBJ1-2|TRBV6-5
ASNGAGRNYGYT
>13|TRBJ2-1|TRBV7-6
ASSTPGTENNEQF
>13|TRBJ2-7|TRBV25-1
ASSPSGMGIYEQY
>11|TRBJ1-1|TRBV10-1
ASSAKGYGEAF
>14|TRBJ2-6|TRBV28
ASSLSGMPGANVLT
>16|TRBJ1-5|TRBV20-1
SARDLQGYSSFNQPQH
>11|TRBJ1-1|TRBV20-1
SARRDGNTEAF
>13|TRBJ2-3|TRBV6-6
ASTRTGGRSDTQY
>11|TRBJ1-6|TRBV6-2/TRBV6-3
ASSYSTGSPLH
>13|TRBJ2-3|TRBV29-1
SVSGLTISTDTQY
>13|TRBJ1-5|TRBV19
ASSLRWQGNQPQH
>11|TRBJ1-2|TRBV6-4
VSSETGDYGYT